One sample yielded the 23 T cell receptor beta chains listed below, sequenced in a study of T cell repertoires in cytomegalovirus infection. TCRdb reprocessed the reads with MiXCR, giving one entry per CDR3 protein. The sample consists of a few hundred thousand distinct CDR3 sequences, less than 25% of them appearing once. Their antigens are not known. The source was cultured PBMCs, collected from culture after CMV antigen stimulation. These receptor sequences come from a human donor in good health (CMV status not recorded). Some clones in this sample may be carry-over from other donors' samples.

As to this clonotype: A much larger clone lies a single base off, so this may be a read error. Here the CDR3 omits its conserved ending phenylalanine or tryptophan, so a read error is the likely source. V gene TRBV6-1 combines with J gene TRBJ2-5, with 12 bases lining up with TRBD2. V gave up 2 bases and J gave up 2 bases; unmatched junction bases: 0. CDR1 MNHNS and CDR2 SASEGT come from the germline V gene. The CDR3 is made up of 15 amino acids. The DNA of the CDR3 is TGTGCCAGCAGTGAACTAGCGGGAGGGCAAGAGACCCAGTACATC. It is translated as CASSELAGGQETQYI.

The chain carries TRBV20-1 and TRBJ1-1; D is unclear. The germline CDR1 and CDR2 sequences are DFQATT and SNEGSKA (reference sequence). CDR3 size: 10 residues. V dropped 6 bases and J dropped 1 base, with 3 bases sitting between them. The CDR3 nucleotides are TGCAGTGCCCCGAACACTGAAGCTTTCTTT. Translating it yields CSAPNTEAFF.

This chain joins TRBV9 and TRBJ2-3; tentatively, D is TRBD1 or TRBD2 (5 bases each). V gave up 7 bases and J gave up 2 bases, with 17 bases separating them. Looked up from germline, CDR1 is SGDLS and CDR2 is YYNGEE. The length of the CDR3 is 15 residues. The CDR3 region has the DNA TGTGCCAGCGCTGGGACCAGGGAGAACACAGATACGCAGTATTTT. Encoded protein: CASAGTRENTDTQYF.

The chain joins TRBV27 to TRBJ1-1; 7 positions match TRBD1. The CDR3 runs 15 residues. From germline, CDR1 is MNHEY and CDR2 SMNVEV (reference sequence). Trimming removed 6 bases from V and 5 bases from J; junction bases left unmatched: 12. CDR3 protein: CASSDRAAGGTEAFF. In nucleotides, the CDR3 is TGTGCCAGCAGCGACAGAGCCGCAGGGGGGACTGAAGCTTTCTTT.

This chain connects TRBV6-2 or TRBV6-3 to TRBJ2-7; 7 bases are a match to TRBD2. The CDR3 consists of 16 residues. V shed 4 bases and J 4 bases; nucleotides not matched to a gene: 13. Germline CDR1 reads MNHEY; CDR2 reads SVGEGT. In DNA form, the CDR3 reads TGTGCCAGCAGTTCACCTCGGCGCGGGAGAACGTACGAGCAGTACGTC. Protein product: CASSSPRRGRTYEQYV.

The CDR3 coding sequence is TGTGCCAGCAGCTCCACCCGCCTGGGGCAGTACTACGAGCAGTACTTC. The encoded protein is CASSSTRLGQYYEQYF. The chain recombines TRBV7-9 with TRBJ2-7; D might be TRBD1 (5 bases). The length of the CDR3 is 16 residues. Germline V gene data show CDR1 as SEHNR and CDR2 as FQNEAQ (reference sequence). Trimming left V 4 bases short and J 3 bases short, with 19 bases between.

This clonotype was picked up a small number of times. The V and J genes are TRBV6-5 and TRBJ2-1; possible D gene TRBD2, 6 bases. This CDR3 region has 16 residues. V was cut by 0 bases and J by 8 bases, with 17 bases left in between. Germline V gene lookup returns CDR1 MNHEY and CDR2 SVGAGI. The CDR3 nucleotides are TGTGCCAGCAGTTACTCACTCCCTGGGGCGGGGCATGAGCAGTTCTTC. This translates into CASSYSLPGAGHEQFF.

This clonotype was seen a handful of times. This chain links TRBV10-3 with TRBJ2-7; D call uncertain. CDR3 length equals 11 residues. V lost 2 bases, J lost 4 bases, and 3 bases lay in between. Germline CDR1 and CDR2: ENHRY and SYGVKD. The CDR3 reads CAISEGYEQYV. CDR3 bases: TGTGCCATCAGTGAGGGTTACGAGCAGTACGTC.

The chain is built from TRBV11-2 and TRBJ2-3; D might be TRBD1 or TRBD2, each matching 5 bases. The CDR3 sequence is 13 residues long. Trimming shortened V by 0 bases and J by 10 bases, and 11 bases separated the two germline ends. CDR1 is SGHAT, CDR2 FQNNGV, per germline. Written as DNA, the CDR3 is TGTGCCAGCAGCTTAGAAGGTTCGGGACCGCAGTATTTT. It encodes CASSLEGSGPQYF.

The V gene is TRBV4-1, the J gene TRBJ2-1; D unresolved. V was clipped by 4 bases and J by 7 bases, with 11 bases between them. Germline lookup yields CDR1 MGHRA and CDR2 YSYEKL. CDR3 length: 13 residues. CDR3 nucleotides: TGCGCCAGCAGCCCTCGGTGGAAAAATGAGCAGTTCTTC. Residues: CASSPRWKNEQFF.

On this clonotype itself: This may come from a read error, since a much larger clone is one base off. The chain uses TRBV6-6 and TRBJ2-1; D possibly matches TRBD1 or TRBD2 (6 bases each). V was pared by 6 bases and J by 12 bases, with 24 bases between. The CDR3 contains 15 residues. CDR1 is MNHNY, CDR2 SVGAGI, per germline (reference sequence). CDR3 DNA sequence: TGTGCCAGCAGCCCGTGGGAGGTCAAAGGGGGTGGGCAGTTCTTC. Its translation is CASSPWEVKGGGQFF.

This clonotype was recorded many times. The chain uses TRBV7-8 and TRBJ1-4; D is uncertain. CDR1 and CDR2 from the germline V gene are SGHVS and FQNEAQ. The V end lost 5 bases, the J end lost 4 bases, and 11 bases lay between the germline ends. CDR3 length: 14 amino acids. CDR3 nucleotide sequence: TGTGCCAGCAGCGTCTCGGGGAATAATGAAAAACTGTTTTTT. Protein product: CASSVSGNNEKLFF. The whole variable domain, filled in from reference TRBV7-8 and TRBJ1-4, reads GAGVSQSPRYKVAKRGQDVALRCDPISGHVSLFWYQQALGQGPEFLTYFQNEAQLDKSGLPSDRFFAERPEGSVSTLKIQRTQQEDSAVYLCASSVSGNNEKLFFGSGTQLSVL.

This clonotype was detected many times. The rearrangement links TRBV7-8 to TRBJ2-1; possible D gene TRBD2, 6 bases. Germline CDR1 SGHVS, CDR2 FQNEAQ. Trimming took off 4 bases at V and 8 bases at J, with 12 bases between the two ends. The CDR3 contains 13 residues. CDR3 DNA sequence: TGTGCCAGCAGCTCCAGACTAGGGTATGAGCAGTTCTTC. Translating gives CASSSRLGYEQFF.

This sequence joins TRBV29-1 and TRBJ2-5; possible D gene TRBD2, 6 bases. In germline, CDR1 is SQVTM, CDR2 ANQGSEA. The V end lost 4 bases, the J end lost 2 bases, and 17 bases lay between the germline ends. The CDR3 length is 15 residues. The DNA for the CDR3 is TGCAGCGTTGCGGGGGAAAGGGGAGGTCAAGAGACCCAGTACTTC. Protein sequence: CSVAGERGGQETQYF.

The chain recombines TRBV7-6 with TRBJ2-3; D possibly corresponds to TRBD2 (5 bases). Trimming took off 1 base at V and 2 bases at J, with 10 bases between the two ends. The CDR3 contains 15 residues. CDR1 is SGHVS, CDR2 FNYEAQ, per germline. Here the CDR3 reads CASSLGQRATDTQYF. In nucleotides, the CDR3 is TGTGCCAGCAGCTTAGGTCAGAGGGCCACAGATACGCAGTATTTT.

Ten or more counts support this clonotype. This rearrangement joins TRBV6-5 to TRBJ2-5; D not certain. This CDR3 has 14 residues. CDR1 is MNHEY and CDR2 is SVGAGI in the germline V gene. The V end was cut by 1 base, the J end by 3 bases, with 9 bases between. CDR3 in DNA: TGTGCCAGCAGTTACTTACTTGGGGAAGAGACCCAGTACTTC. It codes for CASSYLLGEETQYF.

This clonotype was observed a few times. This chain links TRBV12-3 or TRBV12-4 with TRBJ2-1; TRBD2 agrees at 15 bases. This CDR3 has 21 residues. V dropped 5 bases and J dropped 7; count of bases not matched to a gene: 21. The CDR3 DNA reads TGTGCCAGCAGTGCGGGCCGAACCGGACTAGCGGGAGGGCCTTCATTGAATGAGCAGTTCTTC. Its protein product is CASSAGRTGLAGGPSLNEQFF.

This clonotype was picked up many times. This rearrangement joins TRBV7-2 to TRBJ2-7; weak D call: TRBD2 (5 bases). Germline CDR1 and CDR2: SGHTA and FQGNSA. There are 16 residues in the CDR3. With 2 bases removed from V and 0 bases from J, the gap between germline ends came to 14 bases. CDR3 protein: CASSLYASTSSYEQYV. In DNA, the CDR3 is TGTGCCAGCAGCTTATACGCTAGCACTAGCTCCTACGAGCAGTACGTC.

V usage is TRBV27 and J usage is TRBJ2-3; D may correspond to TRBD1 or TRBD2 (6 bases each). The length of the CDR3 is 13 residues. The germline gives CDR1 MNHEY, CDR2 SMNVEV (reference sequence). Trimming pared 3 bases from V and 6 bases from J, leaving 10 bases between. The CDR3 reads CASSFPGGDTQYF. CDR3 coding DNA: TGTGCCAGCAGTTTTCCCGGGGGCGATACGCAGTATTTT.

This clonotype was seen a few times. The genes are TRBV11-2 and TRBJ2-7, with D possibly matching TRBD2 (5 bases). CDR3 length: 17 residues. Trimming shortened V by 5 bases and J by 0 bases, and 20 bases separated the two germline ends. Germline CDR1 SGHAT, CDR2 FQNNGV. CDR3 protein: CASSPDRAVGYSYEQYF. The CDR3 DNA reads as TGTGCCAGCAGCCCCGACCGAGCGGTCGGATACTCCTACGAGCAGTACTTC.

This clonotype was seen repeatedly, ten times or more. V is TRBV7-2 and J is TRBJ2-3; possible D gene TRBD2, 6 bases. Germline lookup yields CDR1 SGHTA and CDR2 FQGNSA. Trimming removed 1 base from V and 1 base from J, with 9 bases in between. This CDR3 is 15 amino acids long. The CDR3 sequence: CASSLVAGRTDTQYF. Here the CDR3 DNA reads TGTGCCAGCAGCTTAGTGGCGGGACGCACAGATACGCAGTATTTT.

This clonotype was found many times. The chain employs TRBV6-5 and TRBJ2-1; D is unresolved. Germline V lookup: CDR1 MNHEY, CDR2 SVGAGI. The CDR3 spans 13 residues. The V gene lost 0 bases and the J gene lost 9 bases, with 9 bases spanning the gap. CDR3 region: CASSYSMAGEQFF. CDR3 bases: TGTGCCAGCAGTTACTCGATGGCTGGTGAGCAGTTCTTC.

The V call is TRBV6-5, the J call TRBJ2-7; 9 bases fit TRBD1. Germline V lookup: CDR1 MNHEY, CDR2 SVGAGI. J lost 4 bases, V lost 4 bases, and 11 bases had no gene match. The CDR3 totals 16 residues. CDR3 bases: TGTGCCAGCAGTTCGCAACCGGGACAGGGAAGGTACGAGCAGTACTTC. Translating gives CASSSQPGQGRYEQYF.